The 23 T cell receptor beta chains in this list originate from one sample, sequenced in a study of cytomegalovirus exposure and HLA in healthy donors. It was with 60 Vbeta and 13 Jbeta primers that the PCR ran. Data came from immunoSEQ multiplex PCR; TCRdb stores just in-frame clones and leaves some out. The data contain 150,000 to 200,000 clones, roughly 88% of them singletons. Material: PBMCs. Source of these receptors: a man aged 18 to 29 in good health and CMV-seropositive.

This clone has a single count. CDR3 in amino acids: CASSLDRGHTQYF. DNA for the CDR3: TGCGCCAGCAGCCTGGACAGGGGTCATACGCAGTATTTT. The J gene is TRBJ2-3, the V gene TRBV5-1, with 9 bases lining up with TRBD1. This CDR3 has 13 residues. Germline V gives CDR1 SGHRS, CDR2 YFSETQ. V lost 4 bases to trimming and J lost 7 bases; unmatched junction nucleotides: 4. Based on the CDR3 plus reference TRBV5-1 and TRBJ2-3, the full variable domain is KAGVTQTPRYLIKTRGQQVTLSCSPISGHRSVSWYQQTPGQGLQFLFEYFSETQRNKGNFPGRFSGRQFSNSRSEMNVSTLELGDSALYLCASSLDRGHTQYFGPGTRLTVL.

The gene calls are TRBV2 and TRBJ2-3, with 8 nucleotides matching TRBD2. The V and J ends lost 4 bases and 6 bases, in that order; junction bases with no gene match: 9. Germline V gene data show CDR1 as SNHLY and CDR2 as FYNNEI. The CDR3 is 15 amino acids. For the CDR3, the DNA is TGTGCCAGCAGTGGCAGCGGGGGAGTAGGGGATACGCAGTATTTT. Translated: CASSGSGGVGDTQYF.

The CDR3 here is CASSIGGLTGDEQYF. The CDR3 DNA sequence: TGTGCCAGTAGTATAGGAGGGCTCACCGGGGACGAGCAGTACTTC. The chain links TRBV19 to TRBJ2-7, with a weak D call TRBD2 (5 bases). This CDR3 has 15 residues. In germline, CDR1 is LNHDA, CDR2 SQIVND (reference sequence). Trimming removed 1 base at V and 5 bases at J, with 15 bases between.

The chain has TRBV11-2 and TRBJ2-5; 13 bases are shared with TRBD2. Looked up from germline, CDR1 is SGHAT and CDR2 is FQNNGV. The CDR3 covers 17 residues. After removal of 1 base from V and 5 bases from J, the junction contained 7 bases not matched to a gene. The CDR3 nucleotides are TGTGCCAGCAGCTTAGGTGGACTAGCGGGGGCCGGGGAGACCCAGTACTTC. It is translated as CASSLGGLAGAGETQYF.

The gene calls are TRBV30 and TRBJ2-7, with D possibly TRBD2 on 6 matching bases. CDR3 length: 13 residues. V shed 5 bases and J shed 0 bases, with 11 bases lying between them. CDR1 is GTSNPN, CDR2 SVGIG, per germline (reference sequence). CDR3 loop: CAWGRGTSYEQYF. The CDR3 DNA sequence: TGTGCCTGGGGGCGGGGCACCTCCTACGAGCAGTACTTC.

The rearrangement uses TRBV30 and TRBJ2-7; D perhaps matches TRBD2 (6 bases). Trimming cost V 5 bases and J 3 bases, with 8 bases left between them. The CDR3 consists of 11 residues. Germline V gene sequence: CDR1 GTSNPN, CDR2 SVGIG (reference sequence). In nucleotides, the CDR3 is TGTGCCTGGGAGGAGGGCTACGAGCAGTACTTC. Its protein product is CAWEEGYEQYF.

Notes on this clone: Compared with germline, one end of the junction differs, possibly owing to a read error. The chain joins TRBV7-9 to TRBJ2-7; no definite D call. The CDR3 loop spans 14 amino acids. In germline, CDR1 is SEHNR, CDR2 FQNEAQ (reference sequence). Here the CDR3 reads CASSPVGPSYGQYF. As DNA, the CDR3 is TGTGCCAGCAGCCCGGTTGGTCCATCCTACGGGCAGTACTTC. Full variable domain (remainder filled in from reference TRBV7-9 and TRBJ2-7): DTGVSQNPRHKITKRGQNVTFRCDPISEHNRLYWYRQTLGQGPEFLTYFQNEAQLEKSRLLSDRFSAERPKGSFSTLEIQRTEQGDSAMYLCASSPVGPSYGQYFGPGTRLTVT.

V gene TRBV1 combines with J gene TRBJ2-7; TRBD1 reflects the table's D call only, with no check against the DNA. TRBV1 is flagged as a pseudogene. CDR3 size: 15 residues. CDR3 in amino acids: CTSSRARHRTYEQYF. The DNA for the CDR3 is TGCACCAGCAGCCGAGCGCGGCACAGGACCTACGAGCAGTACTTC.

The CDR3 region has the DNA TGTGCCAGCAGCTTAGGAGGAGCGGGGGGGGCAGAGACCCAGTACTTC. It codes for CASSLGGAGGAETQYF. This rearrangement joins TRBV7-7 to TRBJ2-5, with 10 bases aligning to TRBD2. CDR3 length: 16 amino acids. The germline gives CDR1 SSHAT, CDR2 FNYEAQ (reference sequence). Unmatched junction bases numbered 6, after V lost 1 base and J lost 4 bases.

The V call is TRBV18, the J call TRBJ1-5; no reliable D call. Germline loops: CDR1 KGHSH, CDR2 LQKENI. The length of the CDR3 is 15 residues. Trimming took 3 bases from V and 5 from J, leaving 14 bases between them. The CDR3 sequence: CASSPNRQIHQPQHF. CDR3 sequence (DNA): TGTGCCAGCTCACCGAACCGACAAATCCATCAGCCCCAGCATTTT.

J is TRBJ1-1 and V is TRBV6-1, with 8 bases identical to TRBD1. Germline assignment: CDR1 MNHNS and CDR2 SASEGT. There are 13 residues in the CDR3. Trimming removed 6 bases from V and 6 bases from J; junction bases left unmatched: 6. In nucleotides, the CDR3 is TGTGCCAGCAGCCACGGACAGGGCTCTGAAGCTTTCTTT. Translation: CASSHGQGSEAFF.

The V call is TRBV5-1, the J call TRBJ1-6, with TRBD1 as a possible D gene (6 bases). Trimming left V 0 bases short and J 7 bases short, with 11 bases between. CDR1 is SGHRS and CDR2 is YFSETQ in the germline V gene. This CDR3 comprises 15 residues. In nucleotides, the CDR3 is TGCGCCAGCAGCTTGGACAGGGTGCGCAATTCACCCCTCCACTTT. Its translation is CASSLDRVRNSPLHF.

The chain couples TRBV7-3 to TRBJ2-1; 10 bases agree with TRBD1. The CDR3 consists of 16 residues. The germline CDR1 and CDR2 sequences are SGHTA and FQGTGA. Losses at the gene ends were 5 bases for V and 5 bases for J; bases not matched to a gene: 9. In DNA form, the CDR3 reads TGTGCCAGCAGCGTTACCCGGGACAGGGGCAACAATGAGCAGTTCTTC. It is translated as CASSVTRDRGNNEQFF. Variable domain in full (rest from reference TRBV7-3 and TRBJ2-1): GAGVSQTPSNKVTEKGKYVELRCDPISGHTALYWYRQSLGQGPEFLIYFQGTGAADDSGLPNDRFFAVRPEGSVSTLKIQRTERGDSAVYLCASSVTRDRGNNEQFFGPGTRLTVL.

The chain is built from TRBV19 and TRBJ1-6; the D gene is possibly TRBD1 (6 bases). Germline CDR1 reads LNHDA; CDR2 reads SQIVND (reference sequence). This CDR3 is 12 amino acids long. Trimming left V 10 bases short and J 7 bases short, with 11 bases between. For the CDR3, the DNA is TGTGCCACTGCGACAGGCAATTCACCCCTCCACTTT. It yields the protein CATATGNSPLHF.

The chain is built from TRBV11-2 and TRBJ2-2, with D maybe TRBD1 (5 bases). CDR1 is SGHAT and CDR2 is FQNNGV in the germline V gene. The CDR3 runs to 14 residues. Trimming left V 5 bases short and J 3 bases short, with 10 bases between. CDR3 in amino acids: CASSEKTDTGELFF. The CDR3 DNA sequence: TGTGCCAGCAGCGAAAAGACAGACACCGGGGAGCTGTTTTTT. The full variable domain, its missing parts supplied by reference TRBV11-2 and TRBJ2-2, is EAGVAQSPRYKIIEKRQSVAFWCNPISGHATLYWYQQILGQGPKLLIQFQNNGVVDDSQLPKDRFSAERLKGVDSTLKIQPAKLEDSAVYLCASSEKTDTGELFFGEGSRLTVL.

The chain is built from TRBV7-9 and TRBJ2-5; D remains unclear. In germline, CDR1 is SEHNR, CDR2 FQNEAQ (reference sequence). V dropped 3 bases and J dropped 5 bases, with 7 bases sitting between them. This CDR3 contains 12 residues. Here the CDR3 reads CASSFTSETQYF. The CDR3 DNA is TGTGCCAGCAGCTTTACGAGCGAGACCCAGTACTTC.

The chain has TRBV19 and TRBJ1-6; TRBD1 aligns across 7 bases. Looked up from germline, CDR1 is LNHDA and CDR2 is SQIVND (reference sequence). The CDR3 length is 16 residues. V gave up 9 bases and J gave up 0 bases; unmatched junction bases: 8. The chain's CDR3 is CASRGPGGSYNSPLHF. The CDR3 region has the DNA TGTGCCAGCAGAGGCCCAGGGGGCTCCTATAATTCACCCCTCCACTTT.

This CDR3 is CASSVGGQVNSPLHF. The DNA of the CDR3 is TGTGCCAGCAGCGTAGGGGGACAGGTCAATTCACCCCTCCACTTT. The chain joins TRBV9 to TRBJ1-6; 8 nucleotides line up with TRBD1. CDR3 size: 15 residues. V was pared by 0 bases and J by 7 bases, with 3 bases of the junction left unmatched. Germline V gene data show CDR1 as SGDLS and CDR2 as YYNGEE.

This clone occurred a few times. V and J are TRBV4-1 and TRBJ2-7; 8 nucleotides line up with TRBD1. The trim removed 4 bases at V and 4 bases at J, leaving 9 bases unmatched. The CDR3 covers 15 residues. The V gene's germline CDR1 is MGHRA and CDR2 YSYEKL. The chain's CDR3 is CASSRDRGWVYEQYF. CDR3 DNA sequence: TGCGCCAGCAGCCGCGACAGGGGATGGGTATACGAGCAGTACTTC.

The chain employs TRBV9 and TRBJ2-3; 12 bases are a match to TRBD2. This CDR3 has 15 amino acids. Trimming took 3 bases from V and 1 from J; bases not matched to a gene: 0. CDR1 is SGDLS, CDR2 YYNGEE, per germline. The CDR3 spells CASSASGGGTDTQYF. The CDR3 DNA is TGTGCCAGCAGCGCTAGCGGGGGGGGCACAGATACGCAGTATTTT.

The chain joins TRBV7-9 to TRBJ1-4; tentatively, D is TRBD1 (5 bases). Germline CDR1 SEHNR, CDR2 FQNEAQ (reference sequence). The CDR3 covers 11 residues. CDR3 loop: CSAGTNEKLFF. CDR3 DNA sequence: TGTTCCGCGGGGACCAATGAAAAACTGTTTTTT.

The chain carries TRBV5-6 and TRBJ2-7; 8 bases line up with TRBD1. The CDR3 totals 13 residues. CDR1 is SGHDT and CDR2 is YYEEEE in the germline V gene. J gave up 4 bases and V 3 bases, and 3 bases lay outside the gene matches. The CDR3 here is CASSWDRTYEQYF. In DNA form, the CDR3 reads TGTGCCAGCAGCTGGGACAGGACTTACGAGCAGTACTTC.

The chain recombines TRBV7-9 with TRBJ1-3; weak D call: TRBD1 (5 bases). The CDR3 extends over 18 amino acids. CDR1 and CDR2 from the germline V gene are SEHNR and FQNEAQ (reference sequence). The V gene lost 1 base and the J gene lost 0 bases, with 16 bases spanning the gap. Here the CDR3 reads CASSLGSGVSSSGNTIYF. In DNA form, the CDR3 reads TGTGCCAGCAGCTTAGGATCGGGGGTTTCGAGCTCTGGAAACACCATATATTTT.